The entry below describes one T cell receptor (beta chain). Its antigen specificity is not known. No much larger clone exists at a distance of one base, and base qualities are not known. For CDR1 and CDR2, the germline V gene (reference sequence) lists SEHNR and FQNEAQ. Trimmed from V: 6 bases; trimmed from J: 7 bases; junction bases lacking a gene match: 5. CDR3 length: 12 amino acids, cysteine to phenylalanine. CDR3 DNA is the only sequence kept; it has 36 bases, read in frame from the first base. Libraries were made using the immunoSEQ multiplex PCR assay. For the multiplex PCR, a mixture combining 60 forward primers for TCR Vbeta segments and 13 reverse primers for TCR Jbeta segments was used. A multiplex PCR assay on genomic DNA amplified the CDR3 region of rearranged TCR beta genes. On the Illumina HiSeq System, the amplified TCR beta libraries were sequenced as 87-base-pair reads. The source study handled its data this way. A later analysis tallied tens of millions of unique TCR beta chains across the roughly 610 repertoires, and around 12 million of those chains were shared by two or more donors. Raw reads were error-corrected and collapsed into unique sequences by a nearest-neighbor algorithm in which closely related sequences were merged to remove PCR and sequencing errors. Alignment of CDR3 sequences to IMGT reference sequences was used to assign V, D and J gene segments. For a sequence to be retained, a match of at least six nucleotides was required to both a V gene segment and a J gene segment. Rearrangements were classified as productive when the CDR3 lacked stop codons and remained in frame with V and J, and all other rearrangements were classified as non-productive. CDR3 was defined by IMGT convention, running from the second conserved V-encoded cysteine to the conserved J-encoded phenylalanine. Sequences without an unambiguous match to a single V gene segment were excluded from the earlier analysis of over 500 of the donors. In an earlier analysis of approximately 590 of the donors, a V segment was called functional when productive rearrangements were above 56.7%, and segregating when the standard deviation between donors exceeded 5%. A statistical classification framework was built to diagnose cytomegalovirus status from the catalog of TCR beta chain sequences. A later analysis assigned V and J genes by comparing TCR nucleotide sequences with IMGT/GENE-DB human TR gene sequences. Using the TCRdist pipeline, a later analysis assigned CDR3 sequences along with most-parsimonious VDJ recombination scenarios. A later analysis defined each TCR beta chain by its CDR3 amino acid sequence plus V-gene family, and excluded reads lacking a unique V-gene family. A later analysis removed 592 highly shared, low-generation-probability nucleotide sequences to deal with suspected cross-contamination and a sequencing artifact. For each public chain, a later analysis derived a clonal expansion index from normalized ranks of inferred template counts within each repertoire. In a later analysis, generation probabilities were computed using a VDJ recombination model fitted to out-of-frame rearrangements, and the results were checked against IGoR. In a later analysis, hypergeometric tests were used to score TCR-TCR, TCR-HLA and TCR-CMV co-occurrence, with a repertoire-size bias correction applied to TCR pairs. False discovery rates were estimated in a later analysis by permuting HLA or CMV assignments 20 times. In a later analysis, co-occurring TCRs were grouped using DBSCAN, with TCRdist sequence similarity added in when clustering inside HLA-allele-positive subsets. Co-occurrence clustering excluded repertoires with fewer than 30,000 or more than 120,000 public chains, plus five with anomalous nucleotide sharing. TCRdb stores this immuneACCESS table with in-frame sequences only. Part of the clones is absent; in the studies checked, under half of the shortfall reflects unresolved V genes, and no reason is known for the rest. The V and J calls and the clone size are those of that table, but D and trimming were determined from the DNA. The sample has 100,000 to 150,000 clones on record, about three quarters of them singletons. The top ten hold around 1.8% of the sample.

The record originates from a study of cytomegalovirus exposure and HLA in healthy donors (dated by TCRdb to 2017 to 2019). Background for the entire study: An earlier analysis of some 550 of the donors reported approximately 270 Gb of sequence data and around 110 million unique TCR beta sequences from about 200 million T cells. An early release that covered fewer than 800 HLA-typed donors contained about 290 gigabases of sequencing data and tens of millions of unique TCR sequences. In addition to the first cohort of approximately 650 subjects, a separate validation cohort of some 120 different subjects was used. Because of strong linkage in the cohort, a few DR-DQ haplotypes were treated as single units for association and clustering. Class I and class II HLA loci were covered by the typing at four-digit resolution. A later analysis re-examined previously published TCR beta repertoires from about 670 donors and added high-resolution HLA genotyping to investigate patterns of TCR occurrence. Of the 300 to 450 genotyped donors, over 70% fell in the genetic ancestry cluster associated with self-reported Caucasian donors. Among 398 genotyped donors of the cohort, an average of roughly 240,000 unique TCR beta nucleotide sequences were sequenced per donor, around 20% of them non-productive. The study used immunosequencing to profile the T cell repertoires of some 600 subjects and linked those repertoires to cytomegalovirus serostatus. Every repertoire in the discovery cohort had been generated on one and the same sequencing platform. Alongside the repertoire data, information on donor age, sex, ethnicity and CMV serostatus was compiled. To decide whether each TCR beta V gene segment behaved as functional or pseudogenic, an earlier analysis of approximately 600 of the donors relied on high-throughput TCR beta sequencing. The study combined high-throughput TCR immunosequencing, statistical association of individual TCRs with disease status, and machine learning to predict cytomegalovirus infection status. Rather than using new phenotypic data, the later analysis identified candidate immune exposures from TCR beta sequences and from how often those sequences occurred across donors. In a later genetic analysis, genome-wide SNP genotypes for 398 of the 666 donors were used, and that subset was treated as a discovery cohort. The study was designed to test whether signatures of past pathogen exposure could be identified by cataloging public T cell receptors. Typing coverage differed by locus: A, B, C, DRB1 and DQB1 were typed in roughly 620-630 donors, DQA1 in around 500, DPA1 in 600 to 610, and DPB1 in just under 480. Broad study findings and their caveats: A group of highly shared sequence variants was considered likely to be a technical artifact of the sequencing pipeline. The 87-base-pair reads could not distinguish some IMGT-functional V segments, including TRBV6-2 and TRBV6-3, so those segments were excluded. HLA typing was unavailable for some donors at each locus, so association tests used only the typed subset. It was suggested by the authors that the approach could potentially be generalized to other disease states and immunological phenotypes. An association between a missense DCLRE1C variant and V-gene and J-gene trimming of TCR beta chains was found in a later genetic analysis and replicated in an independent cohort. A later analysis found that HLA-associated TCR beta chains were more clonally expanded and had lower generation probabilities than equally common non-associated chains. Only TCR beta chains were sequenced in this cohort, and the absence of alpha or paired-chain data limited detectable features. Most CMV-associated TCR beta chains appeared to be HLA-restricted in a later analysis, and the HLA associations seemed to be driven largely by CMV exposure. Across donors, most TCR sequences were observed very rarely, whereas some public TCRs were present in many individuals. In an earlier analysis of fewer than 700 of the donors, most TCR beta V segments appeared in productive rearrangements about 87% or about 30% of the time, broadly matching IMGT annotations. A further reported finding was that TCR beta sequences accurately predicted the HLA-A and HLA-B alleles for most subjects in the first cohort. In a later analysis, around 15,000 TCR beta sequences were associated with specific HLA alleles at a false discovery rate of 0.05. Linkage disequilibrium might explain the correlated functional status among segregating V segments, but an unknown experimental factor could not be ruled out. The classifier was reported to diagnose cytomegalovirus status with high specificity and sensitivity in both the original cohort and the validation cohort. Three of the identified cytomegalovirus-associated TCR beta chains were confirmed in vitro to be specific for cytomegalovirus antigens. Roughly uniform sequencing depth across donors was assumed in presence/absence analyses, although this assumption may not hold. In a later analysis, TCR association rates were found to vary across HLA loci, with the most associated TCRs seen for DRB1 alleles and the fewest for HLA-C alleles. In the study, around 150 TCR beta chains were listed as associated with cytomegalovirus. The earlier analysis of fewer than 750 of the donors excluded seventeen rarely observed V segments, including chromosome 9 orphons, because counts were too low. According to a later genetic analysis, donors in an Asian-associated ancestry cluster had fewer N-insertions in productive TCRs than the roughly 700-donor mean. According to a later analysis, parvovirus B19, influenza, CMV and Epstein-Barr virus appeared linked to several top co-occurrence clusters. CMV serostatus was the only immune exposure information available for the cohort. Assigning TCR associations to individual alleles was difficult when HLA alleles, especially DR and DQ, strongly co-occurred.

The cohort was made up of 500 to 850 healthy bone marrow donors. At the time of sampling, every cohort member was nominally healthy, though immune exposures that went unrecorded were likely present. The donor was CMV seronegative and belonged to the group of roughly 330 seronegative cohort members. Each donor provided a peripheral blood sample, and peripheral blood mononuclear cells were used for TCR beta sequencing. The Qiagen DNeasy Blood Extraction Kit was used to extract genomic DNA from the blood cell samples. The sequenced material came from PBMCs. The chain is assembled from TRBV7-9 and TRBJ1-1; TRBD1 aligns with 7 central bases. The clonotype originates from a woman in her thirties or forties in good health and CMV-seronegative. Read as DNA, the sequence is TGTGCCAGCAGTTTCGGACAGGATGAAGCTTTCTTT. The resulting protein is CASSFGQDEAFF.